This TCR beta chain was identified during a study of beta chain features in type 1 diabetes. Findings and caveats of the study: There was a moderate but significant shortening of TCRB CDR3s in all four CD4+ subsets of Type 1 diabetes patients.

cDNA synthesis used the whole RNA isolate, giving expressed TCRB sequences. Sequencing of naive, central memory and regulatory T cell samples gave an average of about 3.9 million reads. Profiled with immunoSEQ multiplex PCR; TCRdb holds only in-frame clones, not every one. Of 640,000 or so clones in the sample, around 15% are singletons; the top ten hold approximately 0.021%. Each of the CD4+ naive, central memory, regulatory and stem cell-like memory populations was sorted via CD45RO/CCR7/CD25/CD127/CD95/CD27. With regard to this clone: Antigen: not known.

Trimming took 0 bases from V and 8 from J, leaving 13 bases between them. Per germline, CDR1 SGHNT and CDR2 YENEEA. This CDR3 comprises 14 residues. Sequencing input: naive CD4+ T cells from blood. The source is a man aged 18 to 35 with type 1 diabetes. This chain uses TRBV11-3 with TRBJ1-1; weak D call: TRBD1 (5 bases). CDR3 protein: CASSLDLEGREAFF. The CDR3 DNA sequence: TGTGCCAGCAGCTTAGATCTAGAGGGGCGCGAAGCTTTCTTT.